This entry lists 28 T cell receptor beta chains sequenced from one sample in a study of T cells in Graves' hyperthyroidism and ophthalmopathy. Amplification yielded TCR beta CDR3 regions, with RNA transcripts as the source. The study used the HTBI primer set for a first-round RT-PCR of the TCR CDR3. MiXCR, run by TCRdb on the multiplex PCR reads, gives a single entry per CDR3 protein. The sample includes 400,000 to 550,000 distinct CDR3 sequences, approximately 25% of them seen just once. The sequenced sample was blood. The receptors stem from a woman in her 30s with Graves' ophthalmopathy.

This clonotype was seen a few times. The gene calls are TRBV29-1 and TRBJ2-7, with 8 nucleotides matching TRBD1. CDR1 and CDR2 from the germline V gene are SQVTM and ANQGSEA. The trim removed 5 bases at V and 4 bases at J, leaving 1 base unmatched. This CDR3 contains 11 residues. The CDR3 nucleotides are TGCAGCGTTTGGACAGGGTACGAGCAGTACTTC. It specifies CSVWTGYEQYF.

This clonotype came up many times. The chain links TRBV2 to TRBJ1-5; D unclear. The germline CDR1 and CDR2 sequences are SNHLY and FYNNEI. The V end lost 5 bases, the J end lost 0 bases, and 11 bases lay between the germline ends. CDR3 length: 15 residues. CDR3 residues: CASSIHGYSNQPQHF. The DNA of the CDR3 is TGTGCCAGCAGTATACACGGATATAGCAATCAGCCCCAGCATTTT.

This chain connects TRBV28 to TRBJ1-3; D possibly corresponds to TRBD1 (6 bases). The CDR3 extends over 14 amino acids. Germline CDR1 is MDHEN and CDR2 is SYDVKM. The germline V and J ends were trimmed by 5 bases and 1 base, with 9 bases remaining between them. The CDR3 nucleotides are TGTGCCAGCAGTGGTAGGGGGTCTGGAAACACCATATATTTT. Encoded protein: CASSGRGSGNTIYF.

V is TRBV6-1 and J is TRBJ1-1; no definite D call. Germline-derived CDR1 and CDR2 are MNHNS and SASEGT. The CDR3 has 16 residues. The V and J ends lost 6 bases and 4 bases respectively, with 21 bases between them. The CDR3 protein is CASSPFGGRPGTEAFF. The CDR3, as DNA: TGTGCCAGCAGCCCCTTCGGCGGGCGGCCGGGCACTGAAGCTTTCTTT.

This clonotype was seen at least ten times. The chain combines TRBV6-1 with TRBJ1-1; D call uncertain. CDR3 length: 14 residues. Trimming left V 6 bases short and J 4 bases short, with 15 bases between. In germline, CDR1 is MNHNS, CDR2 SASEGT. Here the CDR3 reads CASSVLTWGTEAFF. CDR3 nucleotide sequence: TGTGCCAGCAGCGTGCTAACTTGGGGCACTGAAGCTTTCTTT.

The sample holds a few counts of this clonotype. A clone one base away is much larger, so this may be a read error. J is TRBJ2-5 and V is TRBV20-1; perhaps D is TRBD1 or TRBD2 (6 bases each). The CDR3 runs 13 residues. Germline assignment: CDR1 DFQATT and CDR2 SNEGSKA (reference sequence). Trimming took off 7 bases at V and 4 bases at J, with 16 bases between the two ends. CDR3 nucleotide sequence: TGCAGTGAACTATCGGGGGCCGGAGAGACCCAGTACTTC. Translated: CSELSGAGETQYF.

This chain joins TRBV19 and TRBJ1-1, with D perhaps matching TRBD1 (6 bases). CDR1 is LNHDA and CDR2 is SQIVND in the germline V gene (reference sequence). V gave up 5 bases and J gave up 5 bases, with 15 bases separating them. The CDR3 runs 14 residues. CDR3 nucleotide sequence: TGTGCCAGTAGTCTATACAGGGTTGGTACTGAAGCTTTCTTT. This translates into CASSLYRVGTEAFF. Using reference TRBV19 and TRBJ1-1 for the parts outside the CDR3, the full variable domain is DGGITQSPKYLFRKEGQNVTLSCEQNLNHDAMYWYRQDPGQGLRLIYYSQIVNDFQKGDIAEGYSVSREKKESFPLTVTSAQKNPTAFYLCASSLYRVGTEAFFGQGTRLTVV.

Concerning this clonotype: A much larger clone differs by one base, so this may be a read error. The chain recombines TRBV12-3 or TRBV12-4 with TRBJ1-5; D is undetermined. V was clipped by 8 bases and J by 8 bases, with 16 bases between them. The CDR3 is 13 residues long. In DNA, the CDR3 is TGTGCCAGCCAGAGAACCCAGAGAAAGCCCCAGCATTTT. Translating gives CASQRTQRKPQHF.

The chain links TRBV27 to TRBJ2-7, with D perhaps assigned TRBD1 or TRBD2 (5 bases each). Germline V lookup: CDR1 MNHEY, CDR2 SMNVEV (reference sequence). V was clipped by 5 bases and J by 1 base, with 15 bases between them. CDR3 size: 15 residues. The CDR3 sequence: CASSKKGDGSYEQYF. CDR3 in DNA: TGTGCCAGCAGTAAGAAAGGGGACGGGTCCTACGAGCAGTACTTC.

This clonotype was picked up many times. The chain combines TRBV9 with TRBJ1-1, with a possible D match to TRBD1 (5 bases). The CDR3 has 12 amino acids. Germline V gene data show CDR1 as SGDLS and CDR2 as YYNGEE. The V end was cut by 5 bases, the J end by 6 bases, with 11 bases between. This chain's CDR3 is CASSSGGSEAFF. The CDR3 region has the DNA TGTGCCAGCAGTTCGGGGGGATCTGAAGCTTTCTTT. Based on the CDR3 plus reference TRBV9 and TRBJ1-1, the full variable domain is DSGVTQTPKHLITATGQRVTLRCSPRSGDLSVYWYQQSLDQGLQFLIQYYNGEERAKGNILERFSAQQFPDLHSELNLSSLELGDSALYFCASSSGGSEAFFGQGTRLTVV.

In this sample, this clonotype turned up many times. The rearrangement links TRBV6-1 to TRBJ1-5, with a possible D match to TRBD1 (5 bases). CDR1 and CDR2 from the germline V gene are MNHNS and SASEGT. Trimming took off 8 bases at V and 3 bases at J, with 11 bases between the two ends. The CDR3 extends over 13 amino acids. DNA for the CDR3: TGTGCCAGCTCCCGGGGGATCAATCAGCCCCAGCATTTT. This codes for CASSRGINQPQHF.

This chain connects TRBV27 to TRBJ2-7; unclear D gene. The CDR3 spans 14 residues. Germline CDR1 reads MNHEY; CDR2 reads SMNVEV (reference sequence). V lost 1 base and J 2 bases, leaving 9 bases between the germline ends. CDR3: CASSLFDGPYEQYF. The CDR3 DNA follows: TGTGCCAGCAGTTTATTCGACGGTCCCTACGAGCAGTACTTC.

At least ten counts were recorded for this clonotype. This chain links TRBV20-1 with TRBJ1-5, with D perhaps matching TRBD1 (5 bases). Germline loops: CDR1 DFQATT, CDR2 SNEGSKA (reference sequence). Between the trimmed V and J ends, which lost 2 bases and 1 base, there was a span of 18 bases. The CDR3 length is 17 residues. DNA of the CDR3: TGCAGTGCTAGACGCCTGGGACGACAGATAAGCAATCAGCCCCAGCATTTT. The encoded protein is CSARRLGRQISNQPQHF.

This clonotype was recorded many times. The chain is built from TRBV2 and TRBJ1-2; 7 nucleotides match TRBD1. Per the germline V gene, CDR1 is SNHLY and CDR2 is FYNNEI. CDR3 length: 15 amino acids. V was clipped by 4 bases and J by 6 bases; unmatched bases: 11. CDR3 DNA sequence: TGTGCCAGCAGTGGACAGGGTCCCCTCGTGGATGGCTACACCTTC. Translated, it gives CASSGQGPLVDGYTF.

This clonotype was observed many times. V gene TRBV6-6 combines with J gene TRBJ1-1, with D unresolved. Germline V gene sequence: CDR1 MNHNY, CDR2 SVGAGI (reference sequence). The CDR3 sequence is 13 residues long. Trimming pared 7 bases from V and 11 bases from J, leaving 20 bases between. The CDR3 DNA follows: TGTGCCAGCAAACCAGCGGACCAGCCTCGGGCTTTCTTT. The encoded protein is CASKPADQPRAFF.

This clonotype was detected ten times or more. V usage is TRBV30 and J usage is TRBJ2-7, with D perhaps matching TRBD1 (5 bases). Trimming pared 6 bases from V and 5 bases from J, leaving 17 bases between. The germline gives CDR1 GTSNPN, CDR2 SVGIG (reference sequence). The CDR3 has 13 amino acids. The CDR3 protein is CACGLGQYNEQYF. In DNA form, the CDR3 reads TGTGCCTGCGGCCTGGGGCAGTATAACGAGCAGTACTTC.

There are many counts of this clonotype. J is TRBJ2-7 and V is TRBV10-3; a possible D gene is TRBD2 (6 bases). Trimming took 2 bases from V and 0 from J, leaving 11 bases between them. Germline V lookup: CDR1 ENHRY, CDR2 SYGVKD. The CDR3 has 15 amino acids. The CDR3 DNA reads TGTGCCATCAGTGAGACGGACGGGAGCTCCTACGAGCAGTACTTC. It encodes CAISETDGSSYEQYF.

This clonotype has a count of ten or more. The chain employs TRBV7-2 and TRBJ2-7; 11 nucleotides line up with TRBD1. The CDR3 covers 14 residues. Germline assignment: CDR1 SGHTA and CDR2 FQGNSA. Trimming cost V 5 bases and J 4 bases; bases outside gene matches: 4. The CDR3 loop is CASSMDRGRYEQYF. In DNA, the CDR3 is TGTGCCAGCAGCATGGACAGGGGGCGGTACGAGCAGTACTTC. Supplemented by reference TRBV7-2 and TRBJ2-7, the full variable domain reads GAGVSQSPSNKVTEKGKDVELRCDPISGHTALYWYRQSLGQGLEFLIYFQGNSAPDKSGLPSDRFSAERTGGSVSTLTIQRTQQEDSAVYLCASSMDRGRYEQYFGPGTRLTVT.

This clonotype has at least ten counts. The genes are TRBV11-2 and TRBJ2-2, with 12 bases identical to TRBD2. Germline CDR1 is SGHAT and CDR2 is FQNNGV. The junction had 0 bases not matched to a gene; V was cut back by 1 base and J by 0 bases. The length of the CDR3 is 17 residues. The CDR3: CASSLGLAGANTGELFF. CDR3 in DNA: TGTGCCAGCAGCTTAGGACTAGCGGGGGCGAACACCGGGGAGCTGTTTTTT.

At least ten counts were recorded for this clonotype. The chain has TRBV6-5 and TRBJ1-5; D is possibly TRBD1 (6 bases). With 8 bases removed from V and 6 bases from J, the gap between germline ends came to 14 bases. Looked up from germline, CDR1 is MNHEY and CDR2 is SVGAGI. The CDR3 extends over 13 amino acids. Here the CDR3 DNA reads TGTGCCAGCCGTCGGGGGGCTGGTCAGCCCCAGCATTTT. Amino acids: CASRRGAGQPQHF.

This clonotype appeared many times. This rearrangement joins TRBV6-1 to TRBJ1-5; TRBD1 is a possible D gene (5 bases). CDR1 and CDR2 from the germline V gene are MNHNS and SASEGT. V was clipped by 5 bases and J by 0 bases, with 8 bases between them. The CDR3 is made up of 14 amino acids. CDR3 region: CASSRDFSNQPQHF. CDR3 bases: TGTGCCAGCAGTCGGGACTTTAGCAATCAGCCCCAGCATTTT.

Many counts were recorded for this clonotype. V usage is TRBV12-3 or TRBV12-4 and J usage is TRBJ2-5; 8 bases line up with TRBD1. CDR3 size: 15 residues. Losses at the gene ends were 5 bases for V and 4 bases for J; bases not matched to a gene: 9. CDR3 amino acids: CASSHRDRPPETQYF. The CDR3 nucleotides are TGTGCCAGCAGTCACCGGGACAGGCCTCCAGAGACCCAGTACTTC.

This clonotype was counted at least ten times. This chain joins TRBV2 and TRBJ2-7; 8 bases are shared with TRBD1. The V gene's germline CDR1 is SNHLY and CDR2 FYNNEI. Trimming at V came to 6 bases and at J to 5 bases, leaving 9 bases not matched to a gene. CDR3 size: 14 residues. The CDR3 loop is CASRRTGSSDEQYF. CDR3 nucleotides: TGTGCCAGCAGACGGACAGGGAGCTCGGACGAGCAGTACTTC.

This clonotype has at least ten counts. The V gene is TRBV11-1, the J gene TRBJ1-1; 10 bases agree with TRBD1. Germline trimming cut 5 bases from V and 0 bases from J; bases unmatched to any gene: 15. Germline V lookup: CDR1 SGHAT, CDR2 FQDESV (reference sequence). The CDR3 covers 19 residues. The CDR3 DNA reads as TGTGCCAGCAGCCCAGGAGGTCGGACAGGGGGTTCTATGAACACTGAAGCTTTCTTT. It encodes CASSPGGRTGGSMNTEAFF.

This clonotype has at least ten counts. The chain uses TRBV12-3 or TRBV12-4 and TRBJ2-5; TRBD2 might be the D (6 bases). Trimming took 6 bases from V and 5 from J, leaving 7 bases between them. The CDR3 consists of 11 residues. CDR3 in DNA: TGTGCCAGCAGCCGGGGGGAGACCCAGTACTTC. This gives the protein CASSRGETQYF.

About this clonotype itself: No conserved phenylalanine or tryptophan is present at the end of the CDR3, so a read error is the likely explanation. V is TRBV12-3 or TRBV12-4 and J is TRBJ1-5; TRBD1 matches at 7 bases. The V gene end was trimmed by 5 bases and the J gene end by 4 bases; junction bases not matched to a gene: 5. The CDR3 runs to 14 residues. CDR3: CASSLTGVNQPQHY. Written as DNA, the CDR3 is TGTGCCAGCAGTCTCACAGGGGTAAATCAGCCCCAGCATTAT.

This clonotype was recorded at least ten times. The V call is TRBV2, the J call TRBJ2-2, with 10 bases that match TRBD2. CDR3 length equals 15 residues. Germline loops: CDR1 SNHLY, CDR2 FYNNEI. V lost 7 bases to trimming and J lost 4 bases; unmatched junction nucleotides: 6. CDR3 DNA sequence: TGTGCCAGCATTCGGAGGACTAGCGGCACCGGGGAGCTGTTTTTT. Protein product: CASIRRTSGTGELFF.

This clonotype was counted many times. This clone may be a read error of a much larger clone one base away. This chain links TRBV6-1 with TRBJ2-7; D ambiguous. CDR1 and CDR2 from the germline V gene are MNHNS and SASEGT. This CDR3 spans 12 amino acids. The V end was cut by 11 bases, the J end by 3 bases, with 14 bases between. The CDR3 sequence is CAGSGTGYEQYF. The DNA of the CDR3 is TGTGCCGGATCGGGCACCGGCTACGAGCAGTACTTC.